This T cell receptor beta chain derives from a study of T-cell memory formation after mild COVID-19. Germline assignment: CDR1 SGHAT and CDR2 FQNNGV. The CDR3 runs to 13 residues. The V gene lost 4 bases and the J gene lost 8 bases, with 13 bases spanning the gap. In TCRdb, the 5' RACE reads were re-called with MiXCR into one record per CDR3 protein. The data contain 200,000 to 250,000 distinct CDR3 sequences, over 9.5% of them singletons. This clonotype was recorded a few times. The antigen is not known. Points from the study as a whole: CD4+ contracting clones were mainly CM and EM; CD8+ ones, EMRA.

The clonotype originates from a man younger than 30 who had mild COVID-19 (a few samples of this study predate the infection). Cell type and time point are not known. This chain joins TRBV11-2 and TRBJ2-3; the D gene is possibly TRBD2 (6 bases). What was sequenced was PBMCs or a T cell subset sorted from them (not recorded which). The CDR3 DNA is TGTGCCAGCAGCTCGCTGGGGGGTGTTACGCAGTATTTT. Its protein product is CASSSLGGVTQYF.